This TCR beta chain was identified in a study of cytomegalovirus exposure and HLA in healthy donors. Study in general: According to later analysis, the same platform produced the roughly 110 validation and over 600 first-cohort repertoires.

Turning to this clone: Its antigen is undetermined.

Germline lookup yields CDR1 SGHAT and CDR2 FQDESV (reference sequence). V lost 4 bases and J lost 4, with 19 bases in between. The CDR3 is made up of 17 amino acids. Study results and limitations: Rarity held for most TCR sequences, but there were some public TCRs that occurred in many donors. A few CMV-associated chains proved CMV antigen-specific in vitro.

The roughly 120-subject validation cohort, separate from the roughly 700-subject first cohort, included the donors. Some clones are missing from TCRdb's copy, which holds only in-frame ones; the method was immunoSEQ multiplex PCR. The sample yields around 130,000 clones, 88% seen once. This clonotype was sampled from a man younger than 40 in good health and CMV-seronegative. The J gene is TRBJ2-2, the V gene TRBV11-1; D may be TRBD1 (5 bases). The sequenced sample consisted of PBMCs. The CDR3 nucleotides read TGTGCCAGCAGCTCACCCTGGATGCGCCAGGGCACCGGGGAGCTGTTTTTT. It translates to CASSSPWMRQGTGELFF.